A selection of T cell receptor beta chains follows, all from one sample in a study of early T cells in non-severe SARS-CoV-2 infection. TCRdb called the 5' RACE reads again in MiXCR, with one record for every CDR3 protein. The table has about 26,000 distinct CDR3 sequences, roughly 4.1% seen once. Input material: whole blood. These receptor sequences come from an adult who was a healthcare worker with PCR-confirmed SARS-CoV-2 infection or an uninfected control (not recorded which). Both conserved end residues are part of each CDR3. D genes are given only for firm matches. Size tells how often a clone was seen (once, few, many) or the class of an expanded clone, and some rows leave it out.

TRBJ2-7	TRBV6-2/TRBV6-3	many	TRBD1	CASSSPAAGGYEQYF	TGTGCCAGCAGTTCCCCGGCCGCAGGGGGATACGAGCAGTACTTC
TRBJ2-3	TRBV30	many	.	CAWSHGDTQYF	TGTGCCTGGAGTCACGGAGATACGCAGTATTTT
TRBJ1-2	TRBV25-1	many	TRBD1	CASSTPGQGYGYTF	TGTGCCAGCAGTACTCCGGGACAGGGCTATGGCTACACCTTC
TRBJ1-3	TRBV5-1	many	TRBD1	CASSSTGGTDTIYF	TGCGCCAGCAGCTCCACAGGGGGTACTGACACCATATATTTT
TRBJ1-2	TRBV27	many	.	CASSFLQGWYGYTF	TGTGCCAGCAGTTTTCTCCAGGGGTGGTATGGCTACACCTTC
TRBJ1-5	TRBV7-2	medium-sized	.	CASSINRGNQPQHF	TGTGCCAGCAGCATAAACAGGGGCAATCAGCCCCAGCATTTT
TRBJ1-5	TRBV6-6	many	.	CASSYSGGVRSNQPQHF	TGTGCCAGCAGTTACTCAGGAGGGGTCCGCAGCAATCAGCCCCAGCATTTT
TRBJ1-1	TRBV7-2	many	TRBD1	CASSHRGTTGGTEAFF	TGTGCCAGCAGCCACAGGGGAACGACAGGCGGCACTGAAGCTTTCTTT
TRBJ1-2	TRBV5-4	many	.	CASSLAMGGPTGGYTF	TGTGCCAGCAGCTTGGCCATGGGGGGGCCCACCGGAGGCTACACCTTC
TRBJ1-2	TRBV25-1	many	.	CASSDTGLQGFYGYTF	TGTGCCAGCAGTGATACGGGACTCCAGGGCTTCTATGGCTACACCTTC
TRBJ1-6	TRBV4-3	many	.	CASSQEPGSSYNSPLHF	TGCGCCAGCAGCCAAGAACCGGGCAGCTCCTATAATTCACCCCTCCACTTT
TRBJ2-7	TRBV7-9	many	.	CASSLIVSSYEQYF	TGTGCCAGCAGCTTGATAGTGAGCTCCTACGAGCAGTACTTC
TRBJ2-1	TRBV6-5	.	.	CASSYGLRSYNEQFF	TGTGCCAGCAGTTACGGCCTCCGCTCCTACAATGAGCAGTTCTTC
TRBJ2-3	TRBV7-9	few	TRBD2	CASSFGTSGYSSTDTQYF	TGTGCCAGCAGCTTTGGAACTAGCGGTTACTCTAGCACAGATACGCAGTATTTT
TRBJ2-2	TRBV12-3/TRBV12-4	many	TRBD2	CASSPGTSGGTGELFF	TGTGCCAGCAGTCCCGGGACTAGCGGGGGCACCGGGGAGCTGTTTTTT
TRBJ2-3	TRBV12-3/TRBV12-4	many	.	CASTAHGTDTQYF	TGTGCCAGCACCGCACATGGCACAGATACGCAGTATTTT
TRBJ1-2	TRBV28	many	.	CASSSSLYGYTF	TGTGCCAGCAGTTCGAGCCTCTATGGCTACACCTTC
TRBJ2-7	TRBV18	many	.	CASSRGAVTYEQYF	TGTGCCAGCTCAAGGGGGGCAGTTACCTACGAGCAGTACTTC
TRBJ2-5	TRBV12-3/TRBV12-4	many	.	CASTLSSRQQETQYF	TGTGCCAGCACCCTGTCAAGTAGGCAGCAAGAGACCCAGTACTTC
TRBJ1-6	TRBV9	many	TRBD1	CASSETGDNSPLHF	TGTGCCAGCAGCGAAACAGGGGATAATTCACCCCTCCACTTT
TRBJ2-1	TRBV12-3/TRBV12-4	.	TRBD2	CASSPSGGARNEQFF	TGTGCCAGCAGTCCTAGCGGGGGGGCGCGTAATGAGCAGTTCTTC
TRBJ1-5	TRBV11-2	many	.	CASSSGMRMSNQPQHF	TGTGCCAGCAGCTCGGGTATGAGGATGAGCAATCAGCCCCAGCATTTT
TRBJ2-1	TRBV6-2/TRBV6-3	.	.	CASSHSGQLNNEQFF	TGTGCCAGCAGTCATTCCGGACAGCTCAACAATGAGCAGTTCTTC
TRBJ2-7	TRBV27	.	.	CASRSLDRGGYEQYF	TGTGCCAGCAGAAGCCTCGACAGAGGCGGGTACGAGCAGTACTTC
TRBJ1-6	TRBV6-1	many	TRBD1	CASSDRDRGLSNNSPLHF	TGTGCCAGCAGTGATCGGGACAGGGGGCTCTCCAATAATTCACCCCTCCACTTT
TRBJ1-2	TRBV6-5	.	.	CASSYRQGLFGYTF	TGTGCCAGCAGTTATCGGCAGGGACTATTTGGCTACACCTTC
TRBJ1-1	TRBV5-1	many	TRBD1	CASSLIVTGDTEAFF	TGCGCCAGCAGCTTGATAGTTACAGGGGACACTGAAGCTTTCTTT
TRBJ2-3	TRBV7-2	many	TRBD2	CASSLYGGAVDTQYF	TGTGCCAGCAGCTTGTACGGGGGGGCAGTAGATACGCAGTATTTT
TRBJ2-7	TRBV20-1	many	TRBD1	CSATGTGGYEQYF	TGCAGTGCTACCGGGACAGGGGGCTACGAGCAGTACTTC
TRBJ2-7	TRBV13	medium-sized	.	CASSEGSYEQYF	TGTGCCAGCAGCGAGGGTAGCTACGAGCAGTACTTC
TRBJ1-1	TRBV6-6	many	.	CASSPSQSGSPEAFF	TGTGCCAGCAGTCCATCCCAATCGGGGTCCCCTGAAGCTTTCTTT
TRBJ2-7	TRBV21-1	many	.	CASSRTGENYEQYF	TGTGCCAGCAGCAGAACAGGGGAGAACTACGAGCAGTACTTC
TRBJ2-3	TRBV10-3	few	TRBD2	CAISERSGGQGDTQYF	TGTGCCATCAGTGAGAGGAGCGGGGGGCAGGGAGATACGCAGTATTTT
TRBJ2-7	TRBV28	many	.	CASSLGHDISYEQYF	TGTGCCAGCAGTTTGGGACACGATATCTCCTACGAGCAGTACTTC